The 19 T cell receptor beta chains below were found in one sample sequenced in a study of blood T cell repertoires in COVID-19. Here immunoSEQ multiplex PCR was the method, and the copy in TCRdb shows in-frame clones only, minus some. This table holds 130,000 or so clones, about 76% found once. Sample: peripheral blood. All receptors derive from a man at least 80 years old with acute or convalescent COVID-19.

In DNA, the CDR3 is TGTGCCAGCAGCGAGCTCCCCCGGGACGAGCAGTACTTC. This codes for CASSELPRDEQYF. The genes are TRBV9 and TRBJ2-7; D is undetermined. The CDR3 spans 13 residues. The V end lost 3 bases, the J end lost 5 bases, and 12 bases lay between the germline ends. CDR1 and CDR2 (germline): SGDLS, YYNGEE. Based on the CDR3 plus reference TRBV9 and TRBJ2-7, the full variable domain is DSGVTQTPKHLITATGQRVTLRCSPRSGDLSVYWYQQSLDQGLQFLIQYYNGEERAKGNILERFSAQQFPDLHSELNLSSLELGDSALYFCASSELPRDEQYFGPGTRLTVT.

V gene TRBV7-2 combines with J gene TRBJ1-1; a possible D gene is TRBD1 (5 bases). V was trimmed by 3 bases and J by 1 base, leaving 9 bases between them. Germline lookup yields CDR1 SGHTA and CDR2 FQGNSA. The CDR3 contains 14 residues. The CDR3 protein is CASSFGHRNTEAFF. For the CDR3, the DNA is TGTGCCAGCAGCTTCGGACACAGGAACACTGAAGCTTTCTTT.

This clone was seen a few times. This rearrangement joins TRBV3-1 (or the pseudogene TRBV3-2) to TRBJ2-7; 9 bases are a match to TRBD1. The CDR3 is made up of 18 amino acids. Unmatched junction bases numbered 13, after V lost 4 bases and J lost 0 bases. Germline CDR1 LGHDT, CDR2 YNNKEL (reference sequence). This chain's CDR3 is CASSRSPGTGLSSYEQYF. The CDR3 nucleotides are TGTGCCAGCAGCCGAAGTCCCGGGACAGGGCTCAGCTCCTACGAGCAGTACTTC.

The chain links TRBV6-6 to TRBJ2-1; 7 positions match TRBD1. Germline V gene sequence: CDR1 MNHNY, CDR2 SVGAGI (reference sequence). J gave up 2 bases and V 7 bases, and 5 bases lay outside the gene matches. CDR3 length equals 14 residues. CDR3 residues: CASNDRVPYNEQFF. The CDR3 bases are TGTGCCAGCAACGACAGGGTCCCCTACAATGAGCAGTTCTTC.

This chain uses TRBV5-1 with TRBJ2-7; no firm D call. Germline V gene sequence: CDR1 SGHRS, CDR2 YFSETQ. Deletions cut 5 bases from V and 3 bases from J, with 6 bases between. The CDR3 consists of 11 residues. The CDR3 spells CASSFGYEQYF. The CDR3 bases are TGCGCCAGCAGTTTCGGCTACGAGCAGTACTTC.

This clone was seen once. The rearrangement uses TRBV10-3 and TRBJ1-2; D not certain. The CDR3 sequence is 13 residues long. The ends were cut back, 3 bases at V and 13 bases at J, with 18 bases in the middle. Germline loops: CDR1 ENHRY, CDR2 SYGVKD. CDR3 sequence (DNA): TGTGCCATCAGTGAAGAAAAGAGGGTCTTCCCCACCTTC. Translation: CAISEEKRVFPTF.

The V call is TRBV7-3, the J call TRBJ2-1; D is possibly TRBD2 (6 bases). Germline V gene lookup returns CDR1 SGHTA and CDR2 FQGTGA. The CDR3 consists of 15 residues. Trimming removed 5 bases at V and 6 bases at J, with 17 bases between. The CDR3: CASSEVRAGINEQFF. The CDR3 bases are TGTGCCAGCAGCGAGGTGCGAGCGGGTATCAATGAGCAGTTCTTC.

The J gene is TRBJ2-5, the V gene TRBV11-2; the match to TRBD2 covers 9 bases. CDR1 and CDR2 from the germline V gene are SGHAT and FQNNGV. Unmatched junction bases numbered 11, after V lost 1 base and J lost 5 bases. The CDR3 covers 17 residues. The CDR3 nucleotides are TGTGCCAGCAGCTTAGGAGCCGGCGGGGGGGCCGCTGAGACCCAGTACTTC. Translation: CASSLGAGGGAAETQYF.

The sample holds one count of this clone. V usage is TRBV5-8 and J usage is TRBJ2-2, with 9 bases matching TRBD1. This CDR3 is built from 15 residues. Germline V gene lookup returns CDR1 SGHTS and CDR2 YDEGEE. V shed 5 bases, J shed 5 bases, and the junction held 7 bases outside the gene matches. The CDR3 DNA reads TGTGCCAGCAGACCCTGGACAGGGGATACCGGGGAGCTGTTTTTT. Protein sequence: CASRPWTGDTGELFF.

This clone was seen only once. The rearrangement links TRBV6-5 to TRBJ2-5; 8 bases align to TRBD2. There are 15 residues in the CDR3. Germline V lookup: CDR1 MNHEY, CDR2 SVGAGI. V trimming: 1 base; J trimming: 5 bases; junction bases outside the gene matches: 6. In nucleotides, the CDR3 is TGTGCCAGCAGTTACTTCGCGGGGGGCATGGAGACCCAGTACTTC. Its protein is CASSYFAGGMETQYF.

There are many counts of this clone. This chain links TRBV11-3 with TRBJ2-1; 8 nucleotides align to TRBD1. This CDR3 region has 14 residues. Trimming cost V 5 bases and J 8 bases; bases outside gene matches: 8. Per the germline V gene, CDR1 is SGHNT and CDR2 is YENEEA. The DNA of the CDR3 is TGTGCCAGCAGCCCTCGGACAGGGTGGGATGAGCAGTTCTTC. Translated, it gives CASSPRTGWDEQFF.

V usage is TRBV11-2 and J usage is TRBJ2-1; D may be TRBD2 (6 bases). In germline, CDR1 is SGHAT, CDR2 FQNNGV. The CDR3 length is 15 residues. Trimming removed 0 bases at V and 2 bases at J, with 8 bases between. The CDR3 DNA follows: TGTGCCAGCAGCTTAGACCCGGGAGCCTACAATGAGCAGTTCTTC. Translated: CASSLDPGAYNEQFF.

This clone was detected only a few times. In DNA form, the CDR3 reads TGTGCCACTCAGACTGAAGCTTTCTTT. This translates into CATQTEAFF. This chain joins TRBV24-1 and TRBJ1-1; D uncertain. V was trimmed by 10 bases and J by 5 bases, leaving 4 bases between them. Germline V gene lookup returns CDR1 KGHDR and CDR2 SFDVKD. This CDR3 is built from 9 residues.

The rearrangement uses TRBV11-2 and TRBJ1-2, with TRBD1 matching 8 bases. This CDR3 spans 13 amino acids. With V trimmed by 5 bases and J by 2 bases, 1 base remained unmatched. The germline gives CDR1 SGHAT, CDR2 FQNNGV. The CDR3 coding sequence is TGTGCCAGCAGCCGGACAGGGAACTATGGCTACACCTTC. Amino acid sequence: CASSRTGNYGYTF.

This clone was detected only once. The chain uses TRBV5-4 and TRBJ1-1; no firm D call. From germline, CDR1 is SGHNT and CDR2 YYREEE (reference sequence). Trimming cost V 6 bases and J 0 bases, with 9 bases left between them. This CDR3 is built from 13 residues. The CDR3 region is CASTSLLNTEAFF. CDR3 sequence (DNA): TGTGCCAGCACCTCCCTTTTGAACACTGAAGCTTTCTTT.

The J gene is TRBJ1-5, the V gene TRBV6-2 or TRBV6-3; no clear D gene. CDR1 and CDR2 from the germline V gene are MNHEY and SVGEGT. The V and J ends lost 6 bases and 2 bases respectively, with 17 bases between them. The CDR3 runs to 16 residues. The CDR3 nucleotides read TGTGCCAGCAGCCGACCTTCGGGTTTTGGCAATCAGCCCCAGCATTTT. Translated: CASSRPSGFGNQPQHF.

This clone has only one observation. The V call is TRBV13, the J call TRBJ1-2, with 9 bases identical to TRBD1. The CDR3 runs 14 residues. Trimming cost V 4 bases and J 2 bases; bases outside gene matches: 2. CDR1 and CDR2 (germline): PRHDT, FYEKMQ (reference sequence). The DNA of the CDR3 is TGTGCCAGCAGCTCCGGGACAGGGAACTATGGCTACACCTTC. Protein sequence: CASSSGTGNYGYTF.

The V and J genes are TRBV5-1 and TRBJ2-2; D is unclear. The germline V gene encodes CDR1 SGHRS and CDR2 YFSETQ. This CDR3 has 13 amino acids. Deletions cut 4 bases from V and 5 bases from J, with 9 bases between. The CDR3 DNA sequence: TGCGCCAGCAGCCCAGCGATGACCGGGGAGCTGTTTTTT. This codes for CASSPAMTGELFF.

The chain is built from TRBV19 and TRBJ1-5; 10 bases are shared with TRBD1. The CDR3 runs 16 residues. With 8 bases clipped from V and 4 bases from J, the junction kept 11 bases outside the gene matches. The germline CDR1 and CDR2 sequences are LNHDA and SQIVND (reference sequence). The CDR3: CASSGTGALGNQPQHF. The CDR3 region has the DNA TGTGCCAGTTCCGGGACAGGGGCGCTGGGGAATCAGCCCCAGCATTTT.